Given below is one T cell receptor (beta chain) in context. It has no known antigen specificity. No per-base quality is available; no much larger clone lies one base away. The cohort was made up of approximately 670 healthy bone marrow donors. Cohort members were all nominally healthy when sampled, although unrecorded immune exposures were likely present. The donor was CMV seronegative and was included in the group of a few hundred seronegative cohort members. A peripheral blood sample was provided by each donor, and peripheral blood mononuclear cells were used for TCR beta sequencing. Genomic DNA was extracted from the blood cell samples with the Qiagen DNeasy Blood Extraction Kit. Reading from cysteine to phenylalanine, the CDR3 counts 15 amino acids. The CDR3 DNA has 45 bases and is translated from base 1. CDR1 SGHVS and CDR2 FNYEAQ were looked up in the germline V gene. Trimming takes 5 bases off V and 4 bases off J; junction bases not matched to a gene: 7.

This record belongs to a study of cytomegalovirus exposure and HLA in healthy donors (dated by TCRdb to between 2016 and 2019). With respect to the entire study: An earlier analysis of roughly 500 of the donors reported 276 Gb of sequence data and some 110 million unique TCR beta sequences obtained from approximately 180 million T cells. The T cell repertoires of roughly 660 subjects were profiled by immunosequencing and related to cytomegalovirus serostatus. Roughly 300 gigabases of sequencing data and around 87 million unique TCR sequences were included in an early release covering about 700 HLA-typed donors. Genome-wide SNP genotypes for about three fifths of the roughly 670 donors were used in a later genetic analysis, which treated that subset as a discovery cohort. The study combined high-throughput TCR immunosequencing, statistical association of individual TCRs with disease status, and machine learning to predict cytomegalovirus infection status. Typing coverage varied by locus: about 629-640 donors for A, B, C, DRB1 and DQB1; approximately 500 for DQA1; 600 to 610 for DPA1; roughly 450 for DPB1. Along with the roughly 670-subject first cohort, a separate validation cohort of over a hundred different subjects was used. Because of strong linkage in the cohort, roughly five DR-DQ haplotypes were treated as single units for association and clustering. Of the approximately 400 genotyped donors, around 81% fell in the genetic ancestry cluster associated with self-reported Caucasian donors. Donor age, sex, ethnicity and CMV serostatus were compiled together with the repertoire data. The study aimed to test whether cataloging public T cell receptors could reveal signatures of past pathogen exposure. Both class I and class II loci were covered by HLA typing, at four-digit resolution. Among about 360 genotyped donors of the cohort, an average of 235,054 unique TCR beta nucleotide sequences were sequenced per donor, approximately 20% of them non-productive. An earlier analysis of around 640 of the donors used high-throughput TCR beta sequencing to judge whether each TCR beta V gene segment behaved as functional or pseudogenic. All discovery cohort repertoires had been generated using a single sequencing platform. In a later analysis, previously published TCR beta repertoires from 500 to 750 donors were re-analyzed and high-resolution HLA genotyping was added so that TCR occurrence patterns could be studied. Rather than using new phenotypic data, the later analysis identified candidate immune exposures from TCR beta sequences and from how often those sequences occurred across donors. The study at large found these results: A later analysis found that most CMV-associated TCR beta chains appeared HLA-restricted, with HLA associations seemingly driven largely by CMV exposure. A later analysis found that TCR association rates varied across HLA loci, with DRB1 alleles showing the most associated TCRs and HLA-C alleles the fewest. Presence/absence analyses assumed roughly uniform sequencing depth across donors, an assumption that may not hold. Some IMGT-functional V segments, including TRBV6-2 and TRBV6-3, could not be told apart with the 87-base-pair reads, so those segments were excluded. The study gave a list of some 150 TCR beta chains associated with cytomegalovirus. Most TCR sequences were seen in very few donors, while some public TCRs were found in many individuals. Some 15 rarely observed V segments, including chromosome 9 orphons, were excluded from the earlier analysis of approximately 500 of the donors because counts were too low. The sequencing pipeline was judged likely to have produced a cluster of highly shared sequence variants as a technical artifact. In a later analysis, HLA-associated TCR beta chains were found to be more clonally expanded and to have lower generation probabilities than equally common non-associated chains. In vitro tests confirmed that a few of the cytomegalovirus-associated TCR beta chains recognize cytomegalovirus antigens. Immune exposure information for the cohort was limited to CMV serostatus. An earlier analysis of some 560 of the donors showed that most TCR beta V segments appeared in productive rearrangements either about 90% or about 30% of the time, which broadly matched IMGT annotations. A further reported finding was that TCR beta sequences accurately predicted the HLA-A and HLA-B alleles for most subjects in the first cohort. In both the original and validation cohorts, the classifier was reported to diagnose cytomegalovirus status with high specificity and sensitivity. The cohort was sequenced for TCR beta chains only, and without alpha or paired-chain data the features that could be detected were limited. Several of the top co-occurrence clusters appeared to be linked to parvovirus B19, influenza, CMV and Epstein-Barr virus, according to a later analysis. A later genetic analysis reported fewer N-insertions in productive TCRs among donors in an Asian-associated ancestry cluster than the roughly 700-donor mean. Specific HLA alleles were associated with over 15,000 TCR beta sequences at a false discovery rate of 0.05 in a later analysis. Correlated functional status among segregating V segments might be attributable to linkage disequilibrium, but an unknown experimental factor could not be ruled out. V-gene and J-gene trimming of TCR beta chains was associated with a missense DCLRE1C variant in a later genetic analysis, and the association was replicated in an independent cohort. The authors suggested that the approach could potentially be generalized to other disease states and immunological phenotypes. When HLA alleles, especially DR and DQ, strongly co-occurred, attributing TCR associations to individual alleles was difficult. Because HLA typing was unavailable for some donors at each locus, only the typed subset was used in association tests.

The receptor library was made with the immunoSEQ multiplex PCR assay. A mixture of 60 forward primers for TCR Vbeta segments and 13 reverse primers for TCR Jbeta segments was used in the multiplex PCR. Amplification of the CDR3 region of rearranged TCR beta genes was performed with a multiplex PCR assay on genomic DNA. The Illumina HiSeq System was used to sequence the amplified TCR beta libraries as 87-base-pair reads. The published analysis was carried out like this. A later analysis tallied around 87 million unique TCR beta chains across the 600 to 700 repertoires, and about 12 million of those chains were shared by two or more donors. Raw reads were error-corrected and collapsed into unique sequences by a nearest-neighbor algorithm in which closely related sequences were merged to remove PCR and sequencing errors. CDR3 sequences were aligned to IMGT reference sequences to assign V, D and J gene segments. For a sequence to be retained, at least a six-nucleotide match to both a V gene segment and a J gene segment was required. Rearrangements were called productive when the CDR3 lacked stop codons and stayed in frame with V and J; all others were non-productive. CDR3 was defined by IMGT convention, running from the second conserved V-encoded cysteine to the conserved J-encoded phenylalanine. In an earlier analysis of more than 550 of the donors, sequences lacking an unambiguous match to a single V gene segment were excluded. In an earlier analysis of approximately 500 of the donors, a V segment was called functional when productive rearrangements were above 56.7%, and segregating when the standard deviation between donors exceeded 5%. A statistical classification framework was developed to diagnose cytomegalovirus status using the catalog of TCR beta chain sequences. In a later analysis, V and J genes were assigned by comparing TCR nucleotide sequences against IMGT/GENE-DB human TR gene sequences. A later analysis assigned CDR3 sequences and most-parsimonious VDJ recombination scenarios with the TCRdist pipeline. A later analysis defined each TCR beta chain by its CDR3 amino acid sequence plus V-gene family, and excluded reads lacking a unique V-gene family. To address suspected cross-contamination and a sequencing artifact, a later analysis removed 592 highly shared, low-generation-probability nucleotide sequences. A later analysis calculated a clonal expansion index for each public chain from normalized within-repertoire ranks of inferred template counts. In a later analysis, generation probabilities were computed with a VDJ recombination model fitted to out-of-frame rearrangements, and the resulting probabilities were checked against IGoR. A later analysis scored TCR-TCR, TCR-HLA and TCR-CMV co-occurrence with hypergeometric tests, applying a repertoire-size bias correction to TCR pairs. A later analysis estimated false discovery rates by permuting HLA or CMV assignments 20 times. In a later analysis, co-occurring TCRs were grouped with DBSCAN, and TCRdist sequence similarity was added when clustering was performed within HLA-allele-positive subsets. For co-occurrence clustering, repertoires with fewer than 30,000 or more than 120,000 public chains were excluded, along with four or five repertoires with anomalous nucleotide sharing. The table comes from immuneACCESS by way of TCRdb, which keeps in-frame sequences with V and J called. Part of the clones is missing from these tables; in studies checked, under half for an unresolved V gene and the rest for unknown reasons. V and J calls and clone size are as listed in that table; D and trimming were resolved from the DNA. The sample table shows around 200,000 clones, and 75% to 90% are seen once. The ten largest clonotypes hold 0.65% to 0.75% of the sample.

Sample: PBMCs. The source of this sequence is a boy aged 10-17 years in good health and CMV-seronegative. The sequence is built from TRBV7-6 and TRBJ1-3, with TRBD1 matching 8 junction bases. Read as DNA, the sequence is TGTGCCAGCAGCACAGGACAGGGCCCGGGAAACACCATATATTTT. Its amino acids are CASSTGQGPGNTIYF.